The text below deals with one TCR beta chain. Antigen specificity is unknown. The data derive from a study of cytomegalovirus exposure and HLA in healthy donors. Notes on the study in general: It was reported that the classifier diagnosed cytomegalovirus status with high specificity and sensitivity in both the original and validation cohorts.

The repertoire was sequenced with immunoSEQ multiplex PCR; TCRdb's copy has only in-frame clones and lacks some. The top ten hold roughly 22% of the sample, which has over 75,000 clones, about 85% seen once. Trimming removed 6 bases at V and 10 bases at J, with 13 bases between. CDR1 is SGHNT, CDR2 YENEEA, per germline. This CDR3 has 12 residues. Sequencing was performed on PBMCs. The TCR was taken from a man between 18 and 35 years old in good health and CMV-seropositive. This rearrangement joins TRBV11-3 to TRBJ2-1; maybe TRBD1 (6 bases). The CDR3 DNA reads as TGTGCCAGCAGTATAGGACAGCAAGAGCAGTTCTTC. Its translation is CASSIGQQEQFF.